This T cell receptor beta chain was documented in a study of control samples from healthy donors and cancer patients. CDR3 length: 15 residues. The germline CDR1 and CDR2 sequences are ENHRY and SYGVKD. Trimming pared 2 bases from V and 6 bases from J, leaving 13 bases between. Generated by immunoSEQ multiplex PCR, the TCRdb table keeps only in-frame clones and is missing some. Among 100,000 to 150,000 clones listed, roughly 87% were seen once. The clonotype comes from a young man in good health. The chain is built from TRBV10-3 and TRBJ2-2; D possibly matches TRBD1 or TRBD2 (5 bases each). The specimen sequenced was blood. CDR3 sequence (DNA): TGTGCCATCAGTGAGGGGGCGCGAGGGGCCGGGGAGCTGTTTTTT. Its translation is CAISEGARGAGELFF.